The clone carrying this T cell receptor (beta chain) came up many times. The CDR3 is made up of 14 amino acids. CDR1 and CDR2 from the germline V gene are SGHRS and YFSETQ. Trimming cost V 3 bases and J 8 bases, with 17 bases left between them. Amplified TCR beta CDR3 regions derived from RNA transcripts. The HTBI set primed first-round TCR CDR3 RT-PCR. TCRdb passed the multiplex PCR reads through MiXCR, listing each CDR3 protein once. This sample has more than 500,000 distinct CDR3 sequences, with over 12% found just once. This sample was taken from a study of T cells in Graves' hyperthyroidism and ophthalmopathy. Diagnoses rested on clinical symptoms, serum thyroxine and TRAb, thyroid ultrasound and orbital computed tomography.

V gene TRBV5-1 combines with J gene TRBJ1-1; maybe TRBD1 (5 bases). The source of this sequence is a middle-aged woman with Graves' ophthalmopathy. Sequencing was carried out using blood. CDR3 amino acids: CASSSEGPAFEAFF. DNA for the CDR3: TGCGCCAGCAGCTCAGAGGGACCTGCATTCGAAGCTTTCTTT.